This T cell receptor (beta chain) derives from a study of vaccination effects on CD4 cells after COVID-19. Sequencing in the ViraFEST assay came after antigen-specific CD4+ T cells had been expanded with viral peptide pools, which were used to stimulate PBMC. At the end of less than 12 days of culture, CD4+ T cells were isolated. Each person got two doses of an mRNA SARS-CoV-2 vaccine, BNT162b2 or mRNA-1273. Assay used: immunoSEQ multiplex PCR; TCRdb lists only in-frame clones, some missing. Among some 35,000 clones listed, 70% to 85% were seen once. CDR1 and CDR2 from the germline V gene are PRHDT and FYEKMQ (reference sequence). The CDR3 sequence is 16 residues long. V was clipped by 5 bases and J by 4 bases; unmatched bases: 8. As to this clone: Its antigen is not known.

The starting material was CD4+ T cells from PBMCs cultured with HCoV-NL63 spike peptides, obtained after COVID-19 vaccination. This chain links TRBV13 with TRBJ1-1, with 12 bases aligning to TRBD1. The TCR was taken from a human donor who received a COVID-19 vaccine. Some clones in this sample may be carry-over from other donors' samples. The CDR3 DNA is TGTGCCAGCAGCCCATGGGGACAGGGGGCGGGCACTGAAGCTTTCTTT. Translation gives CASSPWGQGAGTEAFF.